The rows below give T cell receptor beta chains drawn from one sample of a study of shared clonotypes between healthy human individuals. The protocol was immunoSEQ multiplex PCR, while the TCRdb copy is restricted to in-frame clones and leaves out a portion. The profile shows 2 million to 2.5 million clones, around 95% of them singletons. Input material: naive CD4+ T cells sorted from blood. The source is a young man in good health. CDR3s include the opening cysteine and the closing phenylalanine or tryptophan. A D gene is named only where the DNA matches it firmly. The size of a clone is reported for some rows only, either as once, few or many, or as a class for expanded clones.

len	v_gene	d_gene	j_gene	abundance	CDR3nt	CDR3aa
12	TRBV28	.	TRBJ2-7	.	TGTGCCAGTCCCCGACCCCCCTACGAGCAGTACTTC	CASPRPPYEQYF
11	TRBV30	TRBD2	TRBJ2-7	.	TGTGCCTGGAGACTAGCGGGCGAGCAGTACTTC	CAWRLAGEQYF
12	TRBV5-4	.	TRBJ2-5	.	TGTGCCAGCAGCCCGGACAGAGAGACCCAGTACTTC	CASSPDRETQYF
14	TRBV19	TRBD2	TRBJ2-2	.	TGTGCCACCCGGACTAGCGGAGACACCGGGGAGCTGTTTTTT	CATRTSGDTGELFF
15	TRBV6-5	.	TRBJ2-7	.	TGTGCCAGCAGGCCCCGGGGGGCGGTGGGGTACGAGCAGTACTTC	CASRPRGAVGYEQYF
14	TRBV6-6	.	TRBJ2-1	.	TGTGCCAGCAGCCCCGGGATTCCTCTCAATGAGCAGTTCTTC	CASSPGIPLNEQFF
15	TRBV5-1	TRBD2	TRBJ2-3	.	TGCGCCAGCAGCCGAGGTGGCCGGGGGGCAGATACGCAGTATTTT	CASSRGGRGADTQYF
13	TRBV28	.	TRBJ1-1	.	TGTGCCAGCATTAGGTTGGCCGACACTGAAGCTTTCTTT	CASIRLADTEAFF
11	TRBV2	.	TRBJ2-5	.	TGTGCCAGCAGTGATGCCCCGACCCAGTACTTC	CASSDAPTQYF
17	TRBV11-2	TRBD2	TRBJ2-7	.	TGTGCCAGCAGCTTAGATATAGGGGGGACTAGCGGGTTGGAGCAGTACTTC	CASSLDIGGTSGLEQYF
15	TRBV6-5	.	TRBJ2-1	once	TGTGCCAGCAGTTATTTCCGGGACGAATACAATGAGCAGTTCTTC	CASSYFRDEYNEQFF
14	TRBV18	.	TRBJ1-2	.	TGTGCCAGCTCACCATTTCAGGGGAGGGATGGCTACACCTTC	CASSPFQGRDGYTF
16	TRBV27	TRBD1	TRBJ1-5	.	TGTGCCAGCAGTCTAATCTCCGACAGGGGCCCCCAGCCCCAGCATTTT	CASSLISDRGPQPQHF
14	TRBV6-1	.	TRBJ2-7	once	TGTGCCAGCAGTGCGGACAGCGGTACCTACGAGCAGTACTTC	CASSADSGTYEQYF
15	TRBV10-3	.	TRBJ2-5	.	TGTGCCATCAGTGAATGGGGGCAGGGCCAAGAGACCCAGTACTTC	CAISEWGQGQETQYF
15	TRBV9	TRBD2	TRBJ2-2	.	TGTGCCAGCAGCGTACGCGGGAGTGTTCCCGGGGAGCTGTTTTTT	CASSVRGSVPGELFF
14	TRBV18	TRBD2	TRBJ2-7	once	TGTGCCAGCTCCCGTCAGCGGGACGTGGACGAGCAGTACTTC	CASSRQRDVDEQYF
15	TRBV19	.	TRBJ2-2	.	TGTGCCAGTAGTATCGTCGGCAGGGCCACCGGGGAGCTGTTTTTT	CASSIVGRATGELFF
15	TRBV5-6	TRBD2	TRBJ2-3	.	TGTGTCAGCAGCCAGGGACTAGCAGACACAGATACGCAGTATTTT	CVSSQGLADTDTQYF
17	TRBV5-1	.	TRBJ2-1	.	TGCGCCAGCAGCCCCGCTCTGTGGGGGGCAATGAACAATGAGCAGTTCTTC	CASSPALWGAMNNEQFF
13	TRBV28	.	TRBJ1-2	.	TGTGCCAGTTTGCCTCCCGAGCTAACAGGCTACACCTTC	CASLPPELTGYTF
13	TRBV28	.	TRBJ2-7	.	TGTGCCAGCAGGCTCAGGGGCCCCTACGAGCAGTACTTC	CASRLRGPYEQYF
14	TRBV30	.	TRBJ1-1	.	TGTGCCTGGAGTCCTCTTGGCAGCGTGAGTGAAGCTTTCTTT	CAWSPLGSVSEAFF
15	TRBV5-6	TRBD1	TRBJ1-3	.	TGTGCCAGCAGCTTGGGAGGGACAGGCAGAAACACCATATATTTT	CASSLGGTGRNTIYF
13	TRBV5-6	TRBD2	TRBJ2-1	.	TGTGCCAGCAACTTTATAGCGGGGGAGGAGCAGTTCTTC	CASNFIAGEEQFF
17	TRBV5-4	TRBD2	TRBJ2-4	.	TGTGCCAGCAGCCCGTTGGAGACTAGCGGCCGATCAAACATTCAGTACTTC	CASSPLETSGRSNIQYF
15	TRBV1	.	TRBJ2-3	.	TGCACCAGCAGCCAAGTGCCCGCTGGAGGGGATACGCAGTATTTT	CTSSQVPAGGDTQYF
13	TRBV5-1	.	TRBJ2-5	.	TGCGCCAGCAGCGGAAATGTCCAAGAGACCCAGTACTTC	CASSGNVQETQYF
11	TRBV7-8	.	TRBJ2-1	.	TGTGCCAGCAGCTCCATCAATGAGCAGTTCTTC	CASSSINEQFF
14	TRBV5-1	TRBD2	TRBJ2-7	.	TGCGCCAGTACTAGCGGGAGTGTCCTCTACGAGCAGTACTTC	CASTSGSVLYEQYF
13	TRBV7-2	.	TRBJ2-1	.	TGTGCCAGCAGCTTAACAGATTACAATGAGCAGTTCTTC	CASSLTDYNEQFF
13	TRBV30	.	TRBJ2-3	.	TGTGCCTGGAGTTTAAGTGACGCCAATACGCAGTATTTT	CAWSLSDANTQYF
16	TRBV18	TRBD1	TRBJ1-4	.	TGTGCCAGCTCACTGGAGACAGGGTCGTTCAATGAAAAACTGTTTTTT	CASSLETGSFNEKLFF
17	TRBV7-9	TRBD1	TRBJ2-2	.	TGTGCCAGCAGCCTATCACCGGGACAGGGGAACACCGGGGAGCTGTTTTTT	CASSLSPGQGNTGELFF
14	TRBV5-4	.	TRBJ2-7	.	TGTGCCAGCAGCTTGGCTGGGGGCTCCTACGAGCAGTACTTC	CASSLAGGSYEQYF